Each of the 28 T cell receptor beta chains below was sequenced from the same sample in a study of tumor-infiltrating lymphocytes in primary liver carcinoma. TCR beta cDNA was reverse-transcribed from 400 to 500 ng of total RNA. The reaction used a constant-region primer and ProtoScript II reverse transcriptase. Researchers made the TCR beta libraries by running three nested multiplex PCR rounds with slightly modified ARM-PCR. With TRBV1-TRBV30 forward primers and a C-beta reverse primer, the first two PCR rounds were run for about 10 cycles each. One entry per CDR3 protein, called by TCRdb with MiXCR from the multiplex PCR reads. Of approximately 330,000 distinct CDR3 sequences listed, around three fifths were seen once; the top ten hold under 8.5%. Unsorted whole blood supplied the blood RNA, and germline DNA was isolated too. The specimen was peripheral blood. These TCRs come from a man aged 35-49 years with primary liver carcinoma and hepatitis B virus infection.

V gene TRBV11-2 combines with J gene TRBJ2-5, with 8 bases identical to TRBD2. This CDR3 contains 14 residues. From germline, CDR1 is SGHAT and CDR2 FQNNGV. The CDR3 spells CGSSTAGGQETQYF. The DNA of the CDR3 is TGTGGCAGTAGCACGGCGGGAGGTCAAGAGACCCAGTACTTC. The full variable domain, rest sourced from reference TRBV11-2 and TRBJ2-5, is EAGVAQSPRYKIIEKRQSVAFWCNPISGHATLYWYQQILGQGPKLLIQFQNNGVVDDSQLPKDRFSAERLKGVDSTLKIQPAKLEDSAVYLCGSSTAGGQETQYFGPGTRLLVL.

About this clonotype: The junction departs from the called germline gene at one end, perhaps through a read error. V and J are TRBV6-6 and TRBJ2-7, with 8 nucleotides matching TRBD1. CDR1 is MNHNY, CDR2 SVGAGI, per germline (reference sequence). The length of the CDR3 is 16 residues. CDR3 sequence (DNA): TGTGCCAGCAGTTACCTCGGACAGGGCGAACGTGGCGAGCAGCACTTC. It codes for CASSYLGQGERGEQHF.

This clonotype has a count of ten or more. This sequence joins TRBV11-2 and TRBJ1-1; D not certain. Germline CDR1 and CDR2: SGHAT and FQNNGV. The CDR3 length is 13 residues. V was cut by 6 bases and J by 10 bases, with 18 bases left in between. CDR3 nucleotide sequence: TGTGCCAGCAGGTTGGACGGTGTGGATTTAGCTTTCTTT. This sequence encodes CASRLDGVDLAFF.

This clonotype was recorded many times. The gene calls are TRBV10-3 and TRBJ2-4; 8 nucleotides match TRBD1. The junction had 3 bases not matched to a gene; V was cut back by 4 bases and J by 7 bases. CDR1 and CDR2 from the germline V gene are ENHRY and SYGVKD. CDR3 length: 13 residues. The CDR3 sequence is CAISGTGRNIQYF. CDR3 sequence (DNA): TGTGCCATCAGTGGGACAGGGAGGAACATTCAGTACTTC.

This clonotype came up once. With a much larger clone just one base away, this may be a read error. The CDR3, as DNA: TGTGCCAGCAGTTCCCTTGACGGGAGCTACAATGAGCAGTTCTTC. It yields the protein CASSSLDGSYNEQFF. The genes are TRBV6-6 and TRBJ2-1, with D perhaps matching TRBD2 (6 bases). Germline values: CDR1 MNHNY, CDR2 SVGAGI (reference sequence). The CDR3 extends over 15 amino acids. The germline V and J ends were trimmed by 4 bases and 3 bases, with 13 bases remaining between them.

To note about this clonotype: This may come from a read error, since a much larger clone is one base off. The CDR3, as DNA: TGTGCCACGAGAGGGCGGGAGGAAGCCGGGGAGCCGTTTTTT. Translating gives CATRGREEAGEPFF. The chain is built from TRBV12-3 or TRBV12-4 and TRBJ2-2, with 8 bases fitting TRBD2. This CDR3 is 14 amino acids long.

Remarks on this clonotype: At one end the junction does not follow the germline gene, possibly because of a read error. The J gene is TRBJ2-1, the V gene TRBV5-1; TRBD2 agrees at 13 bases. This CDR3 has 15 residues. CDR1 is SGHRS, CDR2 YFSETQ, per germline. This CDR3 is CAGSLTSGRSYEQFF. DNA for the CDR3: TGCGCCGGCAGCTTGACTAGCGGGAGGTCTTACGAGCAGTTCTTC.

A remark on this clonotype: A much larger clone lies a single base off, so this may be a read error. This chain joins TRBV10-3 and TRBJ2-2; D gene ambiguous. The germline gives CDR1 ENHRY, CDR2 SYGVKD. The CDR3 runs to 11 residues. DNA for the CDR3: TGTACCACCAAGAACACCGGGGAGCTGTTTTTT. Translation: CTTKNTGELFF.

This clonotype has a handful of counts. CDR3 amino acids: CASSQGLAGLQETQYF. For the CDR3, the DNA is TGCGCCAGCAGCCAAGGACTAGCGGGGCTCCAAGAGACCCAGTACTTC. This chain connects TRBV4-3 to TRBJ2-5; 11 nucleotides agree with TRBD2. Trimming cost V 1 base and J 1 base; bases outside gene matches: 2. CDR1 and CDR2 from the germline V gene are LGHNA and YSLEER. The CDR3 extends over 16 amino acids.

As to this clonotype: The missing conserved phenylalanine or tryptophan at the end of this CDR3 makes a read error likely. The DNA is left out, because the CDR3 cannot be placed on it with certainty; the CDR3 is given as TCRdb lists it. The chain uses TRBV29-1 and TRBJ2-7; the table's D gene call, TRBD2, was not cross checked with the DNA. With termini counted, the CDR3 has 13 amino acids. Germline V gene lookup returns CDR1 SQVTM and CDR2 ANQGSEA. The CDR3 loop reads CSVGSGGGYERYI.

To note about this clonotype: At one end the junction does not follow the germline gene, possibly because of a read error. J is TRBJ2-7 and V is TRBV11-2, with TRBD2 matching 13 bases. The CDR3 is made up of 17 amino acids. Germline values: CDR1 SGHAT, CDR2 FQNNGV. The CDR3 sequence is CASSLNAGTSGKYEQYF. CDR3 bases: TGTGCCAGCAGCCTAAACGCCGGGACTAGCGGGAAGTACGAGCAATACTTC.

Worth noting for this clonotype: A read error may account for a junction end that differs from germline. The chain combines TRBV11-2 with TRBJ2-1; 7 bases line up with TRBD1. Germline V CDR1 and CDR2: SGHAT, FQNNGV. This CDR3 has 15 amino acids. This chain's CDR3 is CASSLTGEAYNEQFF. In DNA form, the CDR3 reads TGTGCTAGCAGCTTAACAGGGGAAGCCTACAATGAACAGTTCTTC.

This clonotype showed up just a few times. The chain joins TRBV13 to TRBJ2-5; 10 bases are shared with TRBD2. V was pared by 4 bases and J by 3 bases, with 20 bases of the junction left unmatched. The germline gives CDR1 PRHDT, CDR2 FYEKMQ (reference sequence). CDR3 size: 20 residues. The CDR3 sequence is CASSSPPGTSVEVVEETQYF. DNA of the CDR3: TGTGCCAGCAGCTCCCCTCCCGGGACTAGCGTAGAGGTTGTGGAAGAGACCCAGTACTTC.

CDR3 amino acids: CASSRDCGKQFF. CDR3 coding DNA: TGTGCCAGCAGTAGAGACTGTGGGAAACAGTTCTTC. This sequence joins TRBV12-3 or TRBV12-4 and TRBJ2-1; D gene ambiguous. V was pared by 5 bases and J by 13 bases, with 15 bases between. This CDR3 comprises 12 residues.

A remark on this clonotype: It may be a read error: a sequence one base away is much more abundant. The CDR3 spells CASSYGWTSGSIDEQFF. The CDR3 nucleotides read TGTGCCAGCAGTTACGGGTGGACTAGCGGGAGCATAGATGAGCAGTTCTTC. The chain joins TRBV6-5 to TRBJ2-1, with 13 positions matching TRBD2. With V trimmed by 2 bases and J by 8 bases, 9 bases remained unmatched. The CDR3 is 17 amino acids. Looked up from germline, CDR1 is MNHEY and CDR2 is SVGAGI.

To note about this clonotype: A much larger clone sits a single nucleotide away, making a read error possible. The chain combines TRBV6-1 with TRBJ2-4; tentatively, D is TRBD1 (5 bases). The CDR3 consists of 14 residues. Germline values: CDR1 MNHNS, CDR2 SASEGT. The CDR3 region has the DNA TGTGCCAGCAGTGAAGTTCAGGGCCTAAACATTCACTACTTC. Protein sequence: CASSEVQGLNIHYF.

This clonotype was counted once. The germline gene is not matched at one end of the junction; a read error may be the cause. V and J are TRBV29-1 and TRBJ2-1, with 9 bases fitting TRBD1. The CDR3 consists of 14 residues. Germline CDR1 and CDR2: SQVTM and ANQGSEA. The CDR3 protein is CSVSPAGQGGEQFF. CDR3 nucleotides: TGCAGCGTATCCCCCGCGGGACAGGGAGGTGAGCAATTCTTC.

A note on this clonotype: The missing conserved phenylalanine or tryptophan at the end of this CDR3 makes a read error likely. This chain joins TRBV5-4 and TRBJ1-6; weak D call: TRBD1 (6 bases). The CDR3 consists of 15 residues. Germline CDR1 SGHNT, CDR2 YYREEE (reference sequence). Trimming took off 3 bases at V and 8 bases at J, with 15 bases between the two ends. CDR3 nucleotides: TGTGCCAGCAGCTCCTTACAGGGTCCGGATTCACCCCTCCACTAT. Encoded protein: CASSSLQGPDSPLHY.

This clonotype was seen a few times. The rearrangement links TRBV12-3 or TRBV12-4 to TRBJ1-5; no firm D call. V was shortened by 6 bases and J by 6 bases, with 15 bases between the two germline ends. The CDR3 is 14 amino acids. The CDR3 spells CASRKGWVGQPQHF. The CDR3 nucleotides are TGTGCCAGCAGAAAAGGCTGGGTCGGTCAGCCCCAGCATTTT.

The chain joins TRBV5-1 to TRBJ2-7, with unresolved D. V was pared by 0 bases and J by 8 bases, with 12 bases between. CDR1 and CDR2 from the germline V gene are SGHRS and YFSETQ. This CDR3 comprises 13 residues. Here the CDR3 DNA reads TGCGCCAGCAGCTTGGAAGGGAATCGCAAGCAGTACTTC. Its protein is CASSLEGNRKQYF. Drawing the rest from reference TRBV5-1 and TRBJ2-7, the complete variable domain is KAGVTQTPRYLIKTRGQQVTLSCSPISGHRSVSWYQQTPGQGLQFLFEYFSETQRNKGNFPGRFSGRQFSNSRSEMNVSTLELGDSALYLCASSLEGNRKQYFGPGTRLTVT.

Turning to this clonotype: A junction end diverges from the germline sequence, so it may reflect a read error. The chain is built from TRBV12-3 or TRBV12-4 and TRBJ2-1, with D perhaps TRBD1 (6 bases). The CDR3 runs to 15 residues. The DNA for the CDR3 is TGTGCCAGCAGTTCAATGGGGAATCGGGACAATGAGCAGCTCTTC. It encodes CASSSMGNRDNEQLF.

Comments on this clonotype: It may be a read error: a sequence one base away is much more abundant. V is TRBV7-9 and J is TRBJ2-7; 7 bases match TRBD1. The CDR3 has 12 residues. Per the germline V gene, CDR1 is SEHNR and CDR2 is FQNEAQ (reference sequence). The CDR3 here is CASSPTGTEQHF. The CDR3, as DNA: TGTGCCAGCAGCCCGACAGGGACCGAGCAGCACTTC.

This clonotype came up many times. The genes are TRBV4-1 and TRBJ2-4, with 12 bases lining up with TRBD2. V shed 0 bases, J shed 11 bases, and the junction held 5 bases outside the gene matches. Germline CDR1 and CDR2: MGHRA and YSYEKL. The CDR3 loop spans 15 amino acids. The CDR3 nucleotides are TGCGCCAGCAGCCAAGATGCTAGCGGGAGGGGCGTTCAGTACTTC. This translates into CASSQDASGRGVQYF.

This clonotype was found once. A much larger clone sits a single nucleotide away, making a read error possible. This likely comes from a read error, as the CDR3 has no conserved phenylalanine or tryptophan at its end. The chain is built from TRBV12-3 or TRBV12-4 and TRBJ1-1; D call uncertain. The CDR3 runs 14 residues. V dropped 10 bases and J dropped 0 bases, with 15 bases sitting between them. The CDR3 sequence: CATGRRAVNTEAFL. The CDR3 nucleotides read TGTGCCACAGGTCGGAGGGCTGTGAACACTGAAGCTTTCTTA.

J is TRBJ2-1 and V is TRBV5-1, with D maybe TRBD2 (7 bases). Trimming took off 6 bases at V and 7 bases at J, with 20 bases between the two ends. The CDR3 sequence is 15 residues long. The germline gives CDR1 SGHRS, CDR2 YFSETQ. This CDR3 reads CASNPASGGGNEQFF. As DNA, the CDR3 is TGCGCCAGCAACCCGGCTAGCGGAGGGGGTAATGAGCAGTTCTTC.

The CDR3 sequence: CASCYPGAYEQYF. The DNA for the CDR3 is TGTGCCAGCTGTTATCCAGGAGCCTACGAGCAGTACTTC. The chain recombines TRBV12-3 or TRBV12-4 with TRBJ2-7; no definite D call. This CDR3 is built from 13 residues. Trimming took off 8 bases at V and 2 bases at J, with 13 bases between the two ends.

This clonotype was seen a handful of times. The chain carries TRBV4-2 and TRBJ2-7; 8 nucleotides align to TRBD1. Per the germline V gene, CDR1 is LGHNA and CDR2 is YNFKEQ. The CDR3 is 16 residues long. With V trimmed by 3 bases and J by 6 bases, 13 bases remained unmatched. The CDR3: CASSQTAGTGWGEQYF. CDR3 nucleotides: TGTGCCAGCAGCCAGACTGCCGGGACAGGTTGGGGCGAGCAGTACTTC.

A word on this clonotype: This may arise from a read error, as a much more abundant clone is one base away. CDR3 bases: TGTGCCAGCAGGCGGCTGGTCGGGGGGGCCTCTGGAAACACCAAATATTTT. It specifies CASRRLVGGASGNTKYF. This chain joins TRBV12-3 or TRBV12-4 and TRBJ1-3, with D possibly TRBD1 on 6 matching bases. The CDR3 is 17 residues long.